This entry is about one T cell receptor beta chain. Antigen unknown. TCR beta CDR3 sequences were amplified from RNA transcripts. The TCR CDR3 first-round RT-PCR relied on the HTBI primer set. TCRdb used MiXCR to reprocess the multiplex PCR reads, holding one entry per CDR3 protein. The data contain about 610,000 distinct CDR3 sequences, around 16% of them singletons. This specimen belongs to a study of T cells in Graves' hyperthyroidism and ophthalmopathy. The overall study: Peripheral blood was taken when the disease was first diagnosed, before any treatment began. Findings and caveats of the study: Separation of ophthalmopathy from stable hyperthyroidism was achieved by a 13 V-J model.

The junction had 3 bases not matched to a gene; V was cut back by 2 bases and J by 4 bases. CDR3 length: 13 residues. Germline CDR1 and CDR2: DFQATT and SNEGSKA (reference sequence). Source material: blood. This TCR was sampled from a middle-aged woman with Graves' ophthalmopathy. The chain couples TRBV20-1 to TRBJ1-2, with TRBD1 matching over 8 bases. Here the CDR3 reads CSARKTGGYGYTF. The DNA of the CDR3 is TGCAGTGCTAGAAAAACAGGGGGCTATGGCTACACCTTC.